This T cell receptor beta chain stems from a study of T cell changes during pregnancy in multiple sclerosis. The data were produced by immunoSEQ multiplex PCR, yet TCRdb's version contains in-frame clones alone and is incomplete. Of 100,000 or so clones listed, roughly 90% are singletons. This receptor was identified in a female donor with multiple sclerosis, enrolled in a pregnancy study. The input for sequencing was peripheral blood, taken after pregnancy.

The CDR3: CASSEFYRGPKAFF. Written as DNA, the CDR3 is TGTGCCAGCAGTGAATTTTACCGTGGCCCCAAAGCTTTCTTT. The chain combines TRBV6-1 with TRBJ1-1, with unresolved D. Trimming stripped 2 bases from V and 9 bases from J, with 16 bases between. The V gene's germline CDR1 is MNHNS and CDR2 SASEGT. This CDR3 region has 14 residues.